These 15 T cell receptor beta chains originate from one sample sequenced in a study of T cell changes during pregnancy in multiple sclerosis (dated by TCRdb to about 2019). Library method: the immunoSEQ multiplex PCR assay. The source is immuneACCESS, and TCRdb retained only in-frame sequences with V and J called. Part of the clones is not carried over; for the studies checked, unresolved V genes explain less than half of this, and the remainder is unexplained. The sample contains 81,000 or so clones, 91% of them found a single time. Together, the top ten hold about 3.8% of the sample. Sequenced material: PBMCs, taken in the first trimester of pregnancy. All receptors come from a female donor in good health, serving as a control in a pregnancy study. Some clones in this sample may be carry-over from other donors' samples.

The chain is built from TRBV4-1 and TRBJ2-1, with 9 bases lining up with TRBD1. The CDR3 loop spans 16 amino acids. J lost 4 bases, V lost 2 bases, and 6 bases had no gene match. CDR1 MGHRA and CDR2 YSYEKL come from the germline V gene. CDR3 DNA: TGCGCCAGCAGCCAACCGGGACAGGGACCTTACAATGAGCAGTTCTTC. Translation gives CASSQPGQGPYNEQFF.

CDR3 nucleotides: TGTGCCAGCAGCTACGGACTAGCGGGAGAAACAGATACGCAGTATTTT. Translating it yields CASSYGLAGETDTQYF. The J gene is TRBJ2-3, the V gene TRBV5-8; TRBD2 matches 13 bases. The ends lost 3 bases at V and 3 bases at J; junction bases unmatched: 4. The CDR3 length is 16 residues. The germline CDR1 and CDR2 sequences are SGHTS and YDEGEE.

The rearrangement joins TRBV28 to TRBJ2-7; D is perhaps TRBD2 (5 bases). This CDR3 is 14 amino acids long. Trimming shortened V by 2 bases and J by 2 bases, and 10 bases separated the two germline ends. The germline CDR1 and CDR2 sequences are MDHEN and SYDVKM. This CDR3 is CASSLTGITYEQYF. The CDR3 DNA follows: TGTGCCAGCAGTTTAACGGGGATAACCTACGAGCAGTACTTC.

V and J are TRBV2 and TRBJ1-2, with D unresolved. Germline assignment: CDR1 SNHLY and CDR2 FYNNEI. Trimming removed 6 bases at V and 8 bases at J, with 13 bases between. This CDR3 is built from 12 residues. CDR3 nucleotides: TGTGCCAGCAGCAATGAAGGAGGCGGCTACACCTTC. Translated: CASSNEGGGYTF.

The CDR3 sequence: CATEGWGREKNIQYF. For the CDR3, the DNA is TGTGCCACGGAAGGTTGGGGGAGGGAGAAAAACATTCAGTACTTC. The gene calls are TRBV19 and TRBJ2-4, with TRBD2 matching over 7 bases. Germline-derived CDR1 and CDR2 are LNHDA and SQIVND (reference sequence). Trimming cost V 10 bases and J 4 bases; bases outside gene matches: 13. The length of the CDR3 is 15 residues.

This rearrangement joins TRBV28 to TRBJ1-5; D is unresolved. V gave up 7 bases and J gave up 5 bases, with 9 bases separating them. CDR1 and CDR2 (germline): MDHEN, SYDVKM. The CDR3 loop spans 12 amino acids. The CDR3 is CASTAEYQPQHF. The CDR3 region has the DNA TGTGCCAGCACCGCCGAGTATCAGCCCCAGCATTTT.

CDR3 sequence reads: CASSQIRGAPNTEAFF. As DNA, the CDR3 is TGCGCCAGCAGCCAGATCCGGGGGGCCCCGAACACTGAAGCTTTCTTT. The rearrangement joins TRBV4-1 to TRBJ1-1; possible D gene TRBD1, 6 bases. The CDR3 is made up of 16 amino acids. Germline loops: CDR1 MGHRA, CDR2 YSYEKL. With 3 bases removed from V and 1 base from J, the gap between germline ends came to 15 bases.

The rearrangement uses TRBV5-5 and TRBJ1-6, with 7 nucleotides matching TRBD1. The CDR3 is 15 amino acids. The V gene's germline CDR1 is SGHKS and CDR2 YYEKEE (reference sequence). Trimming removed 4 bases from V and 12 bases from J; junction bases left unmatched: 13. The CDR3 loop is CASSLGTASLGPLHF. CDR3 nucleotides: TGTGCCAGCAGCCTGGGGACAGCGTCCCTCGGACCCCTCCACTTT. Full variable domain (missing parts from reference TRBV5-5 and TRBJ1-6): DAGVTQSPTHLIKTRGQQVTLRCSPISGHKSVSWYQQVLGQGPQFIFQYYEKEERGRGNFPDRFSARQFPNYSSELNVNALLLGDSALYLCASSLGTASLGPLHFGNGTRLTVT.

The chain uses TRBV2 and TRBJ1-2; no clear D. The V gene lost 6 bases and the J gene lost 1 base, with 9 bases spanning the gap. This CDR3 region has 13 residues. Per germline, CDR1 SNHLY and CDR2 FYNNEI. The CDR3 loop reads CASSVTYNYGYTF. In DNA form, the CDR3 reads TGTGCCAGCAGCGTGACTTATAACTATGGCTACACCTTC.

The gene calls are TRBV30 and TRBJ1-5; D gene ambiguous. Trimming took off 3 bases at V and 9 bases at J, with 15 bases between the two ends. This CDR3 has 13 residues. The germline CDR1 and CDR2 sequences are GTSNPN and SVGIG (reference sequence). CDR3 region: CAWSPQSTGPQHF. The CDR3 nucleotides read TGTGCCTGGAGCCCCCAATCAACCGGGCCCCAGCATTTT. The full variable domain, in which reference TRBV30 and TRBJ1-5 provide the parts outside the CDR3, is SQTIHQWPATLVQPVGSPLSLECTVEGTSNPNLYWYRQAAGRGLQLLFYSVGIGQISSEVPQNLSASRPQDRQFILSSKKLLLSDSGFYLCAWSPQSTGPQHFGDGTRLSIL.

In this sample, this clone turned up once. The rearrangement uses TRBV5-1 and TRBJ1-1; 7 bases line up with TRBD1. CDR1 SGHRS and CDR2 YFSETQ come from the germline V gene. V was clipped by 5 bases and J by 8 bases; unmatched bases: 12. The CDR3 spans 14 residues. CDR3 nucleotide sequence: TGCGCCAGCAGGACCGACAGGGCCCACCTCGAAGCTTTCTTT. Translating gives CASRTDRAHLEAFF. The whole variable domain, filled in from reference TRBV5-1 and TRBJ1-1, reads KAGVTQTPRYLIKTRGQQVTLSCSPISGHRSVSWYQQTPGQGLQFLFEYFSETQRNKGNFPGRFSGRQFSNSRSEMNVSTLELGDSALYLCASRTDRAHLEAFFGQGTRLTVV.

This clone has just one count. The chain combines TRBV27 with TRBJ1-1; 7 bases are shared with TRBD1. The length of the CDR3 is 14 residues. Per the germline V gene, CDR1 is MNHEY and CDR2 is SMNVEV (reference sequence). The V gene end was trimmed by 0 bases and the J gene end by 5 bases; junction bases not matched to a gene: 3. CDR3 in amino acids: CASSLSQGWTEAFF. The CDR3 DNA reads TGTGCCAGCAGTTTATCACAGGGGTGGACTGAAGCTTTCTTT.

The rearrangement joins TRBV10-1 to TRBJ1-3; 8 bases are a match to TRBD1. The CDR3 length is 16 residues. In germline, CDR1 is WNHNN, CDR2 SYGVQD (reference sequence). V was clipped by 5 bases and J by 1 base; unmatched bases: 7. The CDR3 nucleotides read TGCGCCAGCAGTCCTTCCGGGACAGGATCTGGAAACACCATATATTTT. Its translation is CASSPSGTGSGNTIYF.

The count of this clone is one. The rearrangement links TRBV28 to TRBJ1-5, with 7 bases that match TRBD1. Unmatched junction bases numbered 2, after V lost 5 bases and J lost 1 base. This CDR3 region has 14 residues. The V gene's germline CDR1 is MDHEN and CDR2 SYDVKM. The CDR3 region is CASSAGGSNQPQHF. The CDR3, as DNA: TGTGCCAGCAGTGCAGGGGGAAGCAATCAGCCCCAGCATTTT.

This chain uses TRBV7-2 with TRBJ2-2, with TRBD2 identical over 9 bases. The V and J ends lost 1 base and 6 bases, in that order; junction bases with no gene match: 12. This CDR3 comprises 18 residues. Germline CDR1 and CDR2: SGHTA and FQGNSA. CDR3 sequence: CASSLVLAGGGVPGELFF. For the CDR3, the DNA is TGTGCCAGCAGCTTAGTCCTTGCGGGAGGGGGGGTTCCCGGGGAGCTGTTTTTT.